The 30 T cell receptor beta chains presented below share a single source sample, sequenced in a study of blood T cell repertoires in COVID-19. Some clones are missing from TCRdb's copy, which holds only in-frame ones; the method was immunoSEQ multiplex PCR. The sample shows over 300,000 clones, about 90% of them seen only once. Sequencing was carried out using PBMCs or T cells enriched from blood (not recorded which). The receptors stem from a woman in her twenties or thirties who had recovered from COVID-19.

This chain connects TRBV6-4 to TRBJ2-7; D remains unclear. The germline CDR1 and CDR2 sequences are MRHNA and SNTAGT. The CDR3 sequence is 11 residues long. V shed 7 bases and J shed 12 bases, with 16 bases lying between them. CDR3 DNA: TGTGCCAGCACCCACTCCTACCTCGCGTACTTC. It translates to CASTHSYLAYF.

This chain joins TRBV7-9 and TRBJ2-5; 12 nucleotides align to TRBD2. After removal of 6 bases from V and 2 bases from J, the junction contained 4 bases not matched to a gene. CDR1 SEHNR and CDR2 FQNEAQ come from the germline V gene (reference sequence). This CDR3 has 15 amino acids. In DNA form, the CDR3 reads TGTGCCAGCAGAAGACTAGCGGGGGAGCAAGAGACCCAGTACTTC. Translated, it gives CASRRLAGEQETQYF. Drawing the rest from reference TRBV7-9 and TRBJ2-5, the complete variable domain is DTGVSQNPRHKITKRGQNVTFRCDPISEHNRLYWYRQTLGQGPEFLTYFQNEAQLEKSRLLSDRFSAERPKGSFSTLEIQRTEQGDSAMYLCASRRLAGEQETQYFGPGTRLLVL.

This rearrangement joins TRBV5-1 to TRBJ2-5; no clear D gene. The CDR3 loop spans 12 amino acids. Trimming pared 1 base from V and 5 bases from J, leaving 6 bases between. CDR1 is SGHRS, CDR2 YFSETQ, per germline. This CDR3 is CASSLPGETQYF. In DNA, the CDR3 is TGCGCCAGCAGCTTGCCGGGTGAGACCCAGTACTTC. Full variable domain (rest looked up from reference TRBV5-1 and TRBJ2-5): KAGVTQTPRYLIKTRGQQVTLSCSPISGHRSVSWYQQTPGQGLQFLFEYFSETQRNKGNFPGRFSGRQFSNSRSEMNVSTLELGDSALYLCASSLPGETQYFGPGTRLLVL.

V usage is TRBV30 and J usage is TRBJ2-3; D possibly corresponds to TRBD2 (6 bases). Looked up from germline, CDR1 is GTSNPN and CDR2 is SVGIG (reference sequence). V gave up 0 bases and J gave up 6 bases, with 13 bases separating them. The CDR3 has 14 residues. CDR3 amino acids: CAWSVLRRGDTQYF. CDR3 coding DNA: TGTGCCTGGAGTGTCCTGCGGAGGGGTGATACGCAGTATTTT.

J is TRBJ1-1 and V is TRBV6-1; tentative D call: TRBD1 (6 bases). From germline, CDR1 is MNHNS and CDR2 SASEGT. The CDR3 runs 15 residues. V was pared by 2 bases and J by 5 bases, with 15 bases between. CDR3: CASSEWVGGGTEAFF. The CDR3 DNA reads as TGTGCCAGCAGTGAATGGGTAGGGGGTGGGACTGAAGCTTTCTTT.

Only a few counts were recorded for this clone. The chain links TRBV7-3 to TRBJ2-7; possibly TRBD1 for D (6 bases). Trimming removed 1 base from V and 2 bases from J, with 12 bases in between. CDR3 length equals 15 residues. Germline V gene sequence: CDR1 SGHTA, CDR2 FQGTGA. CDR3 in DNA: TGTGCCAGCAGCTTAATCCCAGGGGTGCCCTACGAGCAGTACTTC. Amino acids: CASSLIPGVPYEQYF.

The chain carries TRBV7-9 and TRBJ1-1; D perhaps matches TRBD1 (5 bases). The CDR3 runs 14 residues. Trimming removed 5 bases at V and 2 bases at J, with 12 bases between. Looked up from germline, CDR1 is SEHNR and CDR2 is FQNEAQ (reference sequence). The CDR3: CASSKGAFNTEAFF. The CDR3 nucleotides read TGTGCCAGCAGCAAAGGGGCCTTCAACACTGAAGCTTTCTTT.

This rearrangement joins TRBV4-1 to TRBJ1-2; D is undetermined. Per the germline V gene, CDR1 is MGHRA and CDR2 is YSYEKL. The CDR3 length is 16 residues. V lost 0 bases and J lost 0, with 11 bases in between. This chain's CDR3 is CASSQDHAGTNYGYTF. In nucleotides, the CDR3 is TGCGCCAGCAGCCAAGATCACGCCGGGACTAACTATGGCTACACCTTC.

The CDR3 nucleotides are TGTGCCAGCAGTGAAAACAGCCCTTATGGCTACACCTTC. This encodes CASSENSPYGYTF. The chain is built from TRBV2 and TRBJ1-2, with D hard to call. Germline loops: CDR1 SNHLY, CDR2 FYNNEI. This CDR3 has 13 amino acids. The V and J ends lost 2 bases and 5 bases respectively, with 9 bases between them. The variable domain in full, with the rest retrieved from reference TRBV2 and TRBJ1-2, is EPEVTQTPSHQVTQMGQEVILRCVPISNHLYFYWYRQILGQKVEFLVSFYNNEISEKSEIFDDQFSVERPDGSNFTLKIRSTKLEDSAMYFCASSENSPYGYTFGSGTRLTVV.

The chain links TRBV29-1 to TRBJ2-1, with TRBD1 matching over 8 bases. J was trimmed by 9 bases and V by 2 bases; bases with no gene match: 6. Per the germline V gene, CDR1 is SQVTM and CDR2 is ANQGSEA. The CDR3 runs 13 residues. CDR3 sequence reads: CSVERQGYAEQFF. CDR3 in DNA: TGCAGCGTTGAACGACAGGGGTATGCTGAGCAGTTCTTC.

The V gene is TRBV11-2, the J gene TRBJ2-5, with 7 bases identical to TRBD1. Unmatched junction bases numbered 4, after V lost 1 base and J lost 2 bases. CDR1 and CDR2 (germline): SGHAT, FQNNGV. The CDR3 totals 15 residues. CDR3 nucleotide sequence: TGTGCCAGCAGCTTAGGACAGGGTTTACAAGAGACCCAGTACTTC. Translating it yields CASSLGQGLQETQYF. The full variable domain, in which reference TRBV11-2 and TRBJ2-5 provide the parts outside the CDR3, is EAGVAQSPRYKIIEKRQSVAFWCNPISGHATLYWYQQILGQGPKLLIQFQNNGVVDDSQLPKDRFSAERLKGVDSTLKIQPAKLEDSAVYLCASSLGQGLQETQYFGPGTRLLVL.

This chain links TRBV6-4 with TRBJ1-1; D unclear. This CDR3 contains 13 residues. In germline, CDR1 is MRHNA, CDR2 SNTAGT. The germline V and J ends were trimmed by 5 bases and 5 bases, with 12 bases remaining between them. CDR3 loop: CASSREATTEAFF. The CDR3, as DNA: TGTGCCAGCAGTAGGGAGGCTACGACTGAAGCTTTCTTT.

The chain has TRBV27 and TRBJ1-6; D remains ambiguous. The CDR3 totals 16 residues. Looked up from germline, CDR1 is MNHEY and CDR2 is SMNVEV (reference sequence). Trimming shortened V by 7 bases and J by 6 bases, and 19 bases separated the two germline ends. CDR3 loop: CASTGRMRQVNSPLHF. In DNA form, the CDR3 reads TGTGCCAGCACCGGTCGTATGCGTCAGGTTAATTCACCCCTCCACTTT.

CDR3 sequence: CASSMSGGPTEAFF. The CDR3 coding sequence is TGTGCCAGTAGTATGTCAGGGGGTCCCACTGAAGCTTTCTTT. V and J are TRBV19 and TRBJ1-1; 7 bases map to TRBD1. CDR1 is LNHDA, CDR2 SQIVND, per germline (reference sequence). Trimming at V came to 3 bases and at J to 4 bases, leaving 5 bases not matched to a gene. The CDR3 loop spans 14 amino acids.

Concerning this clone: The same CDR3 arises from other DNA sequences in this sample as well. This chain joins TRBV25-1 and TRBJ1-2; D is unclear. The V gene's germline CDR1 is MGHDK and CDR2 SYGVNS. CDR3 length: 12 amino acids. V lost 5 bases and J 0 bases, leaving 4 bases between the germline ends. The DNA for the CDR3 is TGTGCCAGCAGTCACACTAACTATGGCTACACCTTC. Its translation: CASSHTNYGYTF.

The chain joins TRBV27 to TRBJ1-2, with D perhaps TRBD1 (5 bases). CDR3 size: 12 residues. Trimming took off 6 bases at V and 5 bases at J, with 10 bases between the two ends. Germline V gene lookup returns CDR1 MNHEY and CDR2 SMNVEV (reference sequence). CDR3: CASSKGYYGYTF. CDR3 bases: TGTGCCAGCAGCAAGGGGTATTATGGCTACACCTTC.

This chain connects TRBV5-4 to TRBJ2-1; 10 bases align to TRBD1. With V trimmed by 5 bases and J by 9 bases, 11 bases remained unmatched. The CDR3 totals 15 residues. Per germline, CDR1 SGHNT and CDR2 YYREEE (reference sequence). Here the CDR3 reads CASRAETGGGREQFF. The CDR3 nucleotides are TGTGCCAGCAGGGCGGAGACAGGGGGCGGGCGTGAGCAGTTCTTC.

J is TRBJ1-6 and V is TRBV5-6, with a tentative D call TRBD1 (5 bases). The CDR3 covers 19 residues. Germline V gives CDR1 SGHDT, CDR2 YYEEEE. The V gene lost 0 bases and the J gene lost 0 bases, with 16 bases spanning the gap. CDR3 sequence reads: CASSLGTGGAISYNSPLHF. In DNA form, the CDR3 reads TGTGCCAGCAGCTTGGGCACGGGTGGGGCGATCTCCTATAATTCACCCCTCCACTTT.

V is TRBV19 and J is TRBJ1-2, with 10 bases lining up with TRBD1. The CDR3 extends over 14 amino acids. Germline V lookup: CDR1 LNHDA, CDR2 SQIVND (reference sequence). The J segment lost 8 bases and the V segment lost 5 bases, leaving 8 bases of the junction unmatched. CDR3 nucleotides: TGTGCCAGTAGTCTCCCTGGGACAGGGGACGGCTACACCTTC. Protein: CASSLPGTGDGYTF.

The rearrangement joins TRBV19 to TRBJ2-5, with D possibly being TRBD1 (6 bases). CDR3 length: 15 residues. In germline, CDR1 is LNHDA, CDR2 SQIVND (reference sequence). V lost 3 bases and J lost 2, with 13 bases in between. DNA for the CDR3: TGTGCCAGTAGTATTCGCGGACAGTTACAAGAGACCCAGTACTTC. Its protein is CASSIRGQLQETQYF.

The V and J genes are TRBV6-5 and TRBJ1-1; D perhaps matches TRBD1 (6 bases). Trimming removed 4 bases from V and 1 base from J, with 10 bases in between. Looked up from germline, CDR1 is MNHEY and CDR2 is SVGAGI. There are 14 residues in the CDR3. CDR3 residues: CASSSQQGNTEAFF. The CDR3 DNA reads TGTGCCAGCAGTTCCCAACAGGGGAACACTGAAGCTTTCTTT.

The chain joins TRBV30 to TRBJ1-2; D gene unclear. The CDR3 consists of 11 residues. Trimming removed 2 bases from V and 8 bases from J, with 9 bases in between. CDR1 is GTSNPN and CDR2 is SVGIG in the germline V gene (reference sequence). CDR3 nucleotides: TGTGCCTGGAGTCCCCGGTTGGGCTACACCTTC. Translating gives CAWSPRLGYTF. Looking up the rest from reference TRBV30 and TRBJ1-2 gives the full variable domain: SQTIHQWPATLVQPVGSPLSLECTVEGTSNPNLYWYRQAAGRGLQLLFYSVGIGQISSEVPQNLSASRPQDRQFILSSKKLLLSDSGFYLCAWSPRLGYTFGSGTRLTVV.

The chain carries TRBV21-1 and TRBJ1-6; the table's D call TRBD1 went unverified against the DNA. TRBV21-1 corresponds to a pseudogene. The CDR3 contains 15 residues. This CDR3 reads CASSKWETGGSPLHF. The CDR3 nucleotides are TGTGCCAGCAGCAAATGGGAGACAGGGGGTTCACCCCTCCACTTT.

In DNA, the CDR3 is TGTGCCAGCACCGGCGACAGGACGGGCTACACCTTC. Translation: CASTGDRTGYTF. The gene calls are TRBV7-2 and TRBJ1-2, with D tentatively TRBD1 (6 bases). CDR1 and CDR2 from the germline V gene are SGHTA and FQGNSA. The germline V and J ends were trimmed by 7 bases and 8 bases, with 14 bases remaining between them. The CDR3 spans 12 residues.

The DNA of the CDR3 is TGTGCCAGCAGTTTGGCGGGGGGTCCAGAGACCCAGTACTTC. Translated: CASSLAGGPETQYF. The chain is built from TRBV2 and TRBJ2-5; 8 bases line up with TRBD2. The CDR3 is 14 residues long. Germline values: CDR1 SNHLY, CDR2 FYNNEI. J was trimmed by 4 bases and V by 5 bases; bases with no gene match: 6.

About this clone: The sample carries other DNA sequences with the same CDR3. The CDR3 nucleotides are TGCGCCAGCAGCTCGTACACCGGGGAGCTGTTTTTT. Translation: CASSSYTGELFF. The chain is built from TRBV5-1 and TRBJ2-2, with D hard to call. Trimming left V 3 bases short and J 3 bases short, with 3 bases between. Germline CDR1 reads SGHRS; CDR2 reads YFSETQ. This CDR3 is 12 amino acids long.

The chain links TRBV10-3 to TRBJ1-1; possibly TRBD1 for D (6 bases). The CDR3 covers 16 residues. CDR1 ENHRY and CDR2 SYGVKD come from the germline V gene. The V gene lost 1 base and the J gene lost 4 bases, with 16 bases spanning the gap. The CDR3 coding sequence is TGTGCCATCAGTGAGTTTTTCAGGGGCCTAGGCACTGAAGCTTTCTTT. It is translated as CAISEFFRGLGTEAFF.

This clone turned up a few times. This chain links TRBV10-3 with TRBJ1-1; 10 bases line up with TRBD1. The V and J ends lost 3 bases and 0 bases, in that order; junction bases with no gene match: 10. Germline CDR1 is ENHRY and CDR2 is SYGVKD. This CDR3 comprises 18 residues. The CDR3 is CAISDHKPGQGMNTEAFF. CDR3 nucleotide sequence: TGTGCCATCAGTGATCATAAACCGGGACAGGGGATGAACACTGAAGCTTTCTTT.

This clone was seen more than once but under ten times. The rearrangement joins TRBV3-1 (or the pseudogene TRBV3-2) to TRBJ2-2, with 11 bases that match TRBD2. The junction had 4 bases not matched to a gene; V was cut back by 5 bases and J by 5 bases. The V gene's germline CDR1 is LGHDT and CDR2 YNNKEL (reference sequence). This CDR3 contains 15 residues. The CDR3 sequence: CASSARLAGTGELFF. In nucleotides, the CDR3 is TGTGCCAGCAGCGCCCGACTAGCGGGGACCGGGGAGCTGTTTTTT.

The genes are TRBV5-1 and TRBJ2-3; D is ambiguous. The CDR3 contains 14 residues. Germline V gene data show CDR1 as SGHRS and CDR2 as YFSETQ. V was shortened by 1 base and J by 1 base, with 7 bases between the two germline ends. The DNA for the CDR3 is TGCGCCAGCAGCTTGAGAAGAGGCACAGATACGCAGTATTTT. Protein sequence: CASSLRRGTDTQYF.